Below, 21 T cell receptor beta chains from the same sample are listed, as sequenced in a study of CD4+ T cells in melanoma. This table comes from immunoSEQ multiplex PCR, and its TCRdb copy is limited to in-frame clones, with some not included. In the table there are some 110,000 clones, roughly 90% of which are singletons. The sample consisted of peripheral blood. These receptors all stem from a human donor with melanoma.

This sequence joins TRBV5-1 and TRBJ1-2; no reliable D call. Germline V CDR1 and CDR2: SGHRS, YFSETQ. V lost 1 base and J 0 bases, leaving 7 bases between the germline ends. There are 14 residues in the CDR3. This CDR3 is CASSLSPANYGYTF. The CDR3 DNA is TGCGCCAGCAGCTTGTCTCCAGCTAACTATGGCTACACCTTC.

This clone appeared a few times. The CDR3 loop is CSVETGVNTEAFF. CDR3 coding DNA: TGCAGCGTTGAAACCGGGGTGAACACTGAAGCTTTCTTT. The chain is built from TRBV29-1 and TRBJ1-1; D ambiguous. Trimming took off 2 bases at V and 0 bases at J, with 7 bases between the two ends. The CDR3 runs 13 residues. Germline V gene data show CDR1 as SQVTM and CDR2 as ANQGSEA.

The chain is built from TRBV7-6 and TRBJ2-3; D is ambiguous. Deletions cut 1 base from V and 3 bases from J, with 8 bases between. This CDR3 has 14 residues. Germline values: CDR1 SGHVS, CDR2 FNYEAQ. CDR3 residues: CASSLVAQTDTQYF. The CDR3 bases are TGTGCCAGCAGCTTAGTTGCCCAGACAGATACGCAGTATTTT. Variable domain in full (rest from reference TRBV7-6 and TRBJ2-3): GAGVSQSPRYKVTKRGQDVALRCDPISGHVSLYWYRQALGQGPEFLTYFNYEAQQDKSGLPNDRFSAERPEGSISTLTIQRTEQRDSAMYRCASSLVAQTDTQYFGPGTRLTVL.

Concerning this clone itself: The junction shows a germline mismatch at one end, possibly a read error. This chain uses TRBV20-1 with TRBJ2-7, with 7 bases aligning to TRBD2. Germline V gene sequence: CDR1 DFQATT, CDR2 SNEGSKA (reference sequence). This CDR3 has 11 residues. CDR3 region: CSALSGYGQYF. The CDR3 nucleotides read TGCAGTGCCCTTAGCGGGTACGGGCAGTACTTC.

The chain couples TRBV4-3 to TRBJ2-4, with TRBD2 matching over 9 bases. CDR3 length equals 17 residues. Germline lookup yields CDR1 LGHNA and CDR2 YSLEER. The V and J ends lost 0 bases and 7 bases, in that order; junction bases with no gene match: 10. The CDR3, as DNA: TGCGCCAGCAGCCAAGATCTGGGTAGCGGGGGAGGTAACATTCAGTACTTC. It translates to CASSQDLGSGGGNIQYF.

The CDR3 is CASTDRGPQAQYF. The CDR3 region has the DNA TGTGCCAGCACCGACAGGGGCCCCCAGGCCCAGTACTTC. V usage is TRBV6-5 and J usage is TRBJ2-5, with 8 bases that match TRBD1. V shed 7 bases, J shed 9 bases, and the junction held 10 bases outside the gene matches. CDR1 MNHEY and CDR2 SVGAGI come from the germline V gene. The CDR3 length is 13 residues.

The rearrangement uses TRBV5-1 and TRBJ2-5; 9 bases are a match to TRBD1. Trimming took 4 bases from V and 5 from J; bases not matched to a gene: 6. Germline CDR1 reads SGHRS; CDR2 reads YFSETQ. This CDR3 is built from 14 residues. The CDR3, as DNA: TGCGCCAGCAGCCCGGACAGGGGTTTGGAGACCCAGTACTTC. Translation gives CASSPDRGLETQYF.

This chain links TRBV5-1 with TRBJ1-2; 10 nucleotides agree with TRBD1. V lost 4 bases to trimming and J lost 5 bases; unmatched junction nucleotides: 11. CDR1 and CDR2 from the germline V gene are SGHRS and YFSETQ. CDR3 length: 16 amino acids. The CDR3 DNA reads as TGCGCCAGCAGCAGGGAACCTCCGGGACAGGGGTATGGCTACACCTTC. This codes for CASSREPPGQGYGYTF.

J is TRBJ2-1 and V is TRBV20-1; the D is unclear. V was cut by 6 bases and J by 4 bases, with 4 bases left in between. Germline values: CDR1 DFQATT, CDR2 SNEGSKA (reference sequence). The CDR3 loop spans 10 amino acids. This CDR3 is CSAWYNEQFF. The CDR3 nucleotides read TGCAGTGCGTGGTACAATGAGCAGTTCTTC.

V is TRBV28 and J is TRBJ2-5; 9 bases map to TRBD1. CDR3 length equals 16 residues. The germline CDR1 and CDR2 sequences are MDHEN and SYDVKM. The J segment lost 0 bases and the V segment lost 6 bases, leaving 8 bases of the junction unmatched. The CDR3 sequence: CASSRGGTGNQETQYF. Written as DNA, the CDR3 is TGTGCCAGCAGCCGAGGCGGGACAGGGAACCAAGAGACCCAGTACTTC.

The rearrangement uses TRBV6-5 and TRBJ2-5; TRBD2 matches at 10 bases. The germline V gene has CDR1 MNHEY and CDR2 SVGAGI. The CDR3 length is 13 residues. Trimming at V came to 10 bases and at J to 9 bases, leaving 11 bases not matched to a gene. The CDR3 protein is CATRRLAGVAQYF. CDR3 nucleotide sequence: TGTGCCACCCGAAGGCTAGCGGGAGTGGCCCAGTACTTC.

The chain recombines TRBV6-6 with TRBJ2-1; weak D call: TRBD2 (5 bases). Trimming stripped 0 bases from V and 8 bases from J, with 14 bases between. The V gene's germline CDR1 is MNHNY and CDR2 SVGAGI (reference sequence). This CDR3 region has 15 residues. The CDR3 reads CASSYSTGLEDEQFF. The CDR3 DNA is TGTGCCAGCAGTTACTCGACGGGCCTGGAGGATGAGCAGTTCTTC.

DNA for the CDR3: TGTGCCAGCAGCTATCAGGAGGGGCCTAAAGAGACCCAGTACTTC. Translating it yields CASSYQEGPKETQYF. This rearrangement joins TRBV7-9 to TRBJ2-5, with TRBD2 as a possible D gene (6 bases). Deletions cut 4 bases from V and 3 bases from J, with 15 bases between. Germline loops: CDR1 SEHNR, CDR2 FQNEAQ (reference sequence). This CDR3 contains 15 residues.

This chain connects TRBV7-8 to TRBJ1-4; a weak D match, TRBD1 (6 bases). This CDR3 contains 16 residues. V lost 0 bases, J lost 6 bases, and 14 bases lay in between. Germline-derived CDR1 and CDR2 are SGHVS and FQNEAQ. CDR3 amino acids: CASSLALGGGYEKLFF. As DNA, the CDR3 is TGTGCCAGCAGCTTAGCCCTGGGGGGGGGCTATGAAAAACTGTTTTTT. Full variable domain (rest looked up from reference TRBV7-8 and TRBJ1-4): GAGVSQSPRYKVAKRGQDVALRCDPISGHVSLFWYQQALGQGPEFLTYFQNEAQLDKSGLPSDRFFAERPEGSVSTLKIQRTQQEDSAVYLCASSLALGGGYEKLFFGSGTQLSVL.

The rearrangement joins TRBV9 to TRBJ2-1; TRBD2 agrees at 9 bases. V shed 4 bases, J shed 2 bases, and the junction held 4 bases outside the gene matches. Germline assignment: CDR1 SGDLS and CDR2 YYNGEE. The CDR3 totals 15 residues. In DNA, the CDR3 is TGTGCCAGCAGCCCACGACTAGCGGCCTACAATGAGCAGTTCTTC. This encodes CASSPRLAAYNEQFF.

This clone was recorded only once. V usage is TRBV5-4 and J usage is TRBJ1-3; TRBD1 matches at 8 bases. V dropped 3 bases and J dropped 4; count of bases not matched to a gene: 6. Germline lookup yields CDR1 SGHNT and CDR2 YYREEE (reference sequence). CDR3 length: 15 amino acids. CDR3 in DNA: TGTGCCAGCAGCTCTACCGGGACAGGAGGAAACACCATATATTTT. Translation gives CASSSTGTGGNTIYF. The variable domain in full, with the rest retrieved from reference TRBV5-4 and TRBJ1-3, is ETGVTQSPTHLIKTRGQQVTLRCSSQSGHNTVSWYQQALGQGPQFIFQYYREEENGRGNFPPRFSGLQFPNYSSELNVNALELDDSALYLCASSSTGTGGNTIYFGEGSWLTVV.

This clone was seen only once. V and J are TRBV5-1 and TRBJ2-7; perhaps TRBD2 as D (5 bases). The germline V gene has CDR1 SGHRS and CDR2 YFSETQ. This CDR3 contains 13 residues. Between the trimmed V and J ends, which lost 0 bases and 2 bases, there was a span of 6 bases. CDR3 bases: TGCGCCAGCAGCTTGGCAGCGGCCTACGAGCAGTACTTC. Translation gives CASSLAAAYEQYF. The full variable domain, rest sourced from reference TRBV5-1 and TRBJ2-7, is KAGVTQTPRYLIKTRGQQVTLSCSPISGHRSVSWYQQTPGQGLQFLFEYFSETQRNKGNFPGRFSGRQFSNSRSEMNVSTLELGDSALYLCASSLAAAYEQYFGPGTRLTVT.

This chain's CDR3 is CASAPGLAGNEQFF. DNA for the CDR3: TGTGCCAGCGCCCCGGGACTAGCGGGTAATGAGCAGTTCTTC. The chain uses TRBV25-1 and TRBJ2-1, with TRBD2 identical over 12 bases. Trimming removed 8 bases from V and 7 bases from J; junction bases left unmatched: 6. The CDR3 consists of 14 residues. Germline values: CDR1 MGHDK, CDR2 SYGVNS.

This chain links TRBV28 with TRBJ2-3; 10 nucleotides agree with TRBD2. The CDR3 length is 15 residues. V was pared by 5 bases and J by 3 bases, with 5 bases of the junction left unmatched. Germline CDR1 and CDR2: MDHEN and SYDVKM. The CDR3 sequence: CASSPILAGTDTQYF. The CDR3 DNA is TGTGCCAGCAGTCCCATACTAGCGGGGACAGATACGCAGTATTTT.

The V call is TRBV7-6, the J call TRBJ1-1; no clear D gene. The CDR3 spans 16 residues. V lost 2 bases and J lost 4, with 17 bases in between. CDR1 SGHVS and CDR2 FNYEAQ come from the germline V gene. CDR3 region: CASSLTLLRAGTEAFF. As DNA, the CDR3 is TGTGCCAGCAGCTTAACCCTCCTGCGGGCTGGCACTGAAGCTTTCTTT.

This chain links TRBV5-4 with TRBJ1-2, with D perhaps TRBD1 (6 bases). Germline values: CDR1 SGHNT, CDR2 YYREEE (reference sequence). Trimming took off 4 bases at V and 7 bases at J, with 11 bases between the two ends. CDR3 length equals 12 residues. Here the CDR3 reads CASSRDISGYTF. In DNA form, the CDR3 reads TGTGCCAGCAGCAGGGACATCTCTGGCTACACCTTC.